This TCR beta chain was captured by sequencing in a study of cytomegalovirus exposure and HLA in healthy donors. Study outcomes and limitations: In a later analysis, TCR beta V- and J-gene trimming was associated with a missense DCLRE1C variant.

From germline, CDR1 is LGHNA and CDR2 YSLEER. There are 15 residues in the CDR3. V shed 4 bases and J 4 bases; nucleotides not matched to a gene: 3. On this clone itself: The antigen is not known.

PCR involved 60 Vbeta and 13 Jbeta primers. TCRdb keeps only in-frame clones here, not all; method: immunoSEQ multiplex PCR. The sample shows roughly 100,000 clones, around three quarters of them seen only once. The clonotype was recovered from a woman in her forties or fifties in good health and CMV-seropositive. The chain recombines TRBV4-3 with TRBJ2-5, with TRBD2 matching over 13 bases. Sequencing used PBMCs. CDR3 residues: CASSLGTSGAETQYF. The CDR3 region has the DNA TGCGCCAGCAGCCTCGGGACTAGCGGGGCAGAGACCCAGTACTTC.